A selection of T cell receptor beta chains follows, all from one sample in a study of T cell responses to AZD1222 COVID-19 vaccine. Some clones are missing from TCRdb's copy, which holds only in-frame ones; the method was immunoSEQ multiplex PCR. The repertoire has 200,000 or so clones, more than 85% of them found once; the top ten carry about 1%. This specimen consisted of peripheral blood, obtained on day 0 of MenACWY control vaccination. The origin of the receptors is an adult in good health. Both conserved end residues are part of each CDR3. Each record gives: D gene, V gene, clone size, J gene, CDR3 protein. D genes are given only for firm matches. Only part of the rows carry a size: once, few, many, or a class if the clone is expanded.

d_gene: TRBD2
v_gene: TRBV6-2/TRBV6-3
abundance: -
j_gene: TRBJ2-5
CDR3aa: CASSPTSGGVKTQYF

d_gene: TRBD1
v_gene: TRBV7-2
abundance: -
j_gene: TRBJ2-1
CDR3aa: CASSYAPGQGGNEQFF

d_gene: -
v_gene: TRBV7-2
abundance: -
j_gene: TRBJ1-6
CDR3aa: CASSLAPGRSPLHF

d_gene: -
v_gene: TRBV7-2
abundance: -
j_gene: TRBJ2-1
CDR3aa: CASSFGTSYNEQFF

d_gene: -
v_gene: TRBV6-2/TRBV6-3
abundance: -
j_gene: TRBJ2-7
CDR3aa: CASSYVSSYEQYF

d_gene: TRBD1
v_gene: TRBV6-4
abundance: once
j_gene: TRBJ2-2
CDR3aa: CASSAQGASTGELFF

d_gene: -
v_gene: TRBV28
abundance: -
j_gene: TRBJ2-5
CDR3aa: CASKGFETQYF

d_gene: -
v_gene: TRBV4-2
abundance: -
j_gene: TRBJ1-1
CDR3aa: CASTSPGVYTEAFF

d_gene: -
v_gene: TRBV6-1
abundance: once
j_gene: TRBJ1-4
CDR3aa: CASSEGRVLEKLFF

d_gene: -
v_gene: TRBV5-1
abundance: -
j_gene: TRBJ2-3
CDR3aa: CASSIQGMSTDTQYF

d_gene: -
v_gene: TRBV4-1
abundance: -
j_gene: TRBJ1-6
CDR3aa: CASSQDSGSSPLHF

d_gene: TRBD1
v_gene: TRBV5-5
abundance: -
j_gene: TRBJ1-1
CDR3aa: CASSWRTTGTTEAFF

d_gene: TRBD1
v_gene: TRBV5-8
abundance: -
j_gene: TRBJ2-2
CDR3aa: CASSPPRGQNTGELFF

d_gene: -
v_gene: TRBV29-1
abundance: -
j_gene: TRBJ1-1
CDR3aa: CSVPPWGLKTEAFF

d_gene: -
v_gene: TRBV28
abundance: -
j_gene: TRBJ1-5
CDR3aa: CASSSARGSQNRSNQPQHF

d_gene: -
v_gene: TRBV27
abundance: -
j_gene: TRBJ2-1
CDR3aa: CASSLARRDEQFF

d_gene: TRBD1
v_gene: TRBV27
abundance: once
j_gene: TRBJ1-2
CDR3aa: CASSVSGQEMGYTF

d_gene: TRBD1
v_gene: TRBV7-8
abundance: -
j_gene: TRBJ1-4
CDR3aa: CASSSTGGGEKLFF

d_gene: -
v_gene: TRBV3-1/TRBV3-2
abundance: -
j_gene: TRBJ2-1
CDR3aa: CASSRTVYEQFF

d_gene: TRBD1
v_gene: TRBV4-3
abundance: -
j_gene: TRBJ2-2
CDR3aa: CASSLSRSQGAGELFF

d_gene: -
v_gene: TRBV11-3
abundance: -
j_gene: TRBJ2-7
CDR3aa: CASSPAGGHLSGEQYF

d_gene: -
v_gene: TRBV9
abundance: -
j_gene: TRBJ2-5
CDR3aa: CASSAGSPFQETQYF

d_gene: -
v_gene: TRBV18
abundance: -
j_gene: TRBJ2-1
CDR3aa: CASSPKEQGLRFF

d_gene: TRBD1
v_gene: TRBV30
abundance: -
j_gene: TRBJ1-1
CDR3aa: CAWSKGARVEAFF

d_gene: -
v_gene: TRBV6-5
abundance: -
j_gene: TRBJ1-5
CDR3aa: CASKIDRFTQPQHF

d_gene: -
v_gene: TRBV7-9
abundance: -
j_gene: TRBJ1-6
CDR3aa: CASSLVGNSPLHF

d_gene: -
v_gene: TRBV6-5
abundance: -
j_gene: TRBJ2-7
CDR3aa: CASSMGPHEQYF

d_gene: -
v_gene: TRBV6-5
abundance: -
j_gene: TRBJ1-1
CDR3aa: CASSPRVMNTEAFF

d_gene: -
v_gene: TRBV21-1
abundance: -
j_gene: TRBJ1-4
CDR3aa: CASSPAGQGSTNEKLFF

d_gene: TRBD1
v_gene: TRBV18
abundance: -
j_gene: TRBJ2-1
CDR3aa: CASSPGQGALHEQFF

d_gene: -
v_gene: TRBV5-8
abundance: -
j_gene: TRBJ1-2
CDR3aa: CASSPRGPNYGYTF

d_gene: TRBD1
v_gene: TRBV6-2/TRBV6-3
abundance: -
j_gene: TRBJ1-5
CDR3aa: CASSADRGLGWSNQPQHF

d_gene: -
v_gene: TRBV5-1
abundance: -
j_gene: TRBJ1-1
CDR3aa: CASSLGSNTEAFF

d_gene: -
v_gene: TRBV7-2
abundance: -
j_gene: TRBJ2-3
CDR3aa: CASSLRERRGTDTQYF

d_gene: -
v_gene: TRBV5-1
abundance: few
j_gene: TRBJ1-6
CDR3aa: CASSLQGGDSPLHF

d_gene: TRBD1
v_gene: TRBV6-4
abundance: -
j_gene: TRBJ1-5
CDR3aa: CASSRDRGGNQPQHF

d_gene: -
v_gene: TRBV2
abundance: -
j_gene: TRBJ1-2
CDR3aa: CASRKEQRNYGYTF

d_gene: -
v_gene: TRBV27
abundance: once
j_gene: TRBJ1-1
CDR3aa: CASSSPRGRLNTEAFF

d_gene: TRBD1
v_gene: TRBV9
abundance: -
j_gene: TRBJ1-1
CDR3aa: CASSVGQGARAFF

d_gene: -
v_gene: TRBV5-5
abundance: -
j_gene: TRBJ2-3
CDR3aa: CASSLQGATDTQYF

d_gene: -
v_gene: TRBV5-1
abundance: -
j_gene: TRBJ1-2
CDR3aa: CASSQDSHGYTF

d_gene: -
v_gene: TRBV6-5
abundance: -
j_gene: TRBJ1-3
CDR3aa: CASSYSLEDTIYF

d_gene: -
v_gene: TRBV6-6
abundance: -
j_gene: TRBJ1-4
CDR3aa: CASSRGRTNEKLFF

d_gene: -
v_gene: TRBV7-2
abundance: -
j_gene: TRBJ1-2
CDR3aa: CASSLAPKGLSNYGYTF

d_gene: TRBD2
v_gene: TRBV7-2
abundance: -
j_gene: TRBJ2-1
CDR3aa: CASSSRSGDNYNEQFF

d_gene: TRBD1
v_gene: TRBV19
abundance: -
j_gene: TRBJ1-2
CDR3aa: CASSPGTGLRYGYTF

d_gene: TRBD1
v_gene: TRBV2
abundance: -
j_gene: TRBJ1-2
CDR3aa: CASSREPGQGFGYTF

d_gene: -
v_gene: TRBV5-1
abundance: -
j_gene: TRBJ2-5
CDR3aa: CASSLELGVETQYF

d_gene: TRBD1
v_gene: TRBV19
abundance: -
j_gene: TRBJ2-1
CDR3aa: CASSMADRDYNEQFF

d_gene: -
v_gene: TRBV12-2
abundance: -
j_gene: TRBJ1-1
CDR3aa: CASRPRTAPRAEAFF

d_gene: -
v_gene: TRBV27
abundance: -
j_gene: TRBJ2-2
CDR3aa: CASSSDVKGELFF